This TCR beta chain was documented in a study of human T cells and chemical hapten exposure. The time point here: healthy volunteer bleed at 2 weeks. From whole blood left unfractionated, total RNA was extracted. TCRdb reprocessed the RACE reads with MiXCR, giving one entry per CDR3 protein. The sample lists 50,000 or so distinct CDR3 sequences, 4.4% occurring once. Germline values: CDR1 MDHEN, CDR2 SYDVKM. Trimming cost V 6 bases and J 1 base; bases outside gene matches: 15. The CDR3 length is 20 residues. Input material: whole blood. This rearrangement joins TRBV28 to TRBJ2-3; 14 bases line up with TRBD2. This TCR was recovered from a human donor in good health. Some clones in this sample may be carry-over from other donors' samples. This CDR3 reads CASSSPGTSGSRGGTDTQYF. The CDR3 region has the DNA TGTGCCAGCAGCTCCCCCGGGACTAGCGGGAGTCGGGGGGGCACAGATACGCAGTATTTT.